These 24 T cell receptor beta chains were all obtained from the same sample, sequenced in a study of blood T cell repertoires in COVID-19. Method: immunoSEQ multiplex PCR; TCRdb's copy keeps in-frame clones and lacks some. The data show 150,000 to 200,000 clones, with roughly four fifths seen just once and approximately 10% held by the top ten. The sequenced material came from peripheral blood. All receptors come from a woman in her 40s with COVID-19, enrolled during active disease.

The chain employs TRBV3-1 (or the pseudogene TRBV3-2) and TRBJ1-2; 7 bases match TRBD1. J gave up 6 bases and V 2 bases, and 9 bases lay outside the gene matches. Germline loops: CDR1 LGHDT, CDR2 YNNKEL (reference sequence). The CDR3 covers 15 residues. CDR3 protein: CASSQQARDRDGYTF. In DNA, the CDR3 is TGTGCCAGCAGCCAACAAGCCCGGGACAGAGATGGCTACACCTTC.

About this clone: Additional DNA sequences in this sample encode the identical CDR3. The gene calls are TRBV5-1 and TRBJ2-7; tentatively, D is TRBD2 (6 bases). CDR1 is SGHRS and CDR2 is YFSETQ in the germline V gene. Trimming removed 2 bases at V and 0 bases at J, with 6 bases between. This CDR3 contains 13 residues. The CDR3 nucleotides read TGCGCCAGCAGCTTCGGGAGCTCCTACGAGCAGTACTTC. Translation gives CASSFGSSYEQYF.

The J gene is TRBJ2-1, the V gene TRBV7-8; 9 bases match TRBD1. The CDR3 consists of 15 residues. From germline, CDR1 is SGHVS and CDR2 FQNEAQ. V lost 7 bases, J lost 6 bases, and 10 bases stayed unmatched. For the CDR3, the DNA is TGTGCCAGCACCATCAGACAGGGGGGGTCCAATGAGCAGTTCTTC. It specifies CASTIRQGGSNEQFF. The full variable domain, completed using reference TRBV7-8 and TRBJ2-1, is GAGVSQSPRYKVAKRGQDVALRCDPISGHVSLFWYQQALGQGPEFLTYFQNEAQLDKSGLPSDRFFAERPEGSVSTLKIQRTQQEDSAVYLCASTIRQGGSNEQFFGPGTRLTVL.

The chain combines TRBV27 with TRBJ2-7, with 10 bases lining up with TRBD1. V lost 6 bases to trimming and J lost 3 bases; unmatched junction nucleotides: 8. This CDR3 region has 15 residues. CDR1 and CDR2 from the germline V gene are MNHEY and SMNVEV (reference sequence). The CDR3 loop reads CASSPWTGGNYEQYV. CDR3 in DNA: TGTGCCAGCAGCCCCTGGACAGGGGGGAACTACGAGCAGTACGTC.

DNA of the CDR3: TGCGCCAGCAGCCCGAGGGGGCTACCGAGGCAGCCCCAGCATTTT. Its protein product is CASSPRGLPRQPQHF. The gene calls are TRBV5-1 and TRBJ1-5; 7 bases are shared with TRBD1. The CDR3 consists of 15 residues. The J segment lost 7 bases and the V segment lost 4 bases, leaving 11 bases of the junction unmatched. CDR1 and CDR2 (germline): SGHRS, YFSETQ.

The chain employs TRBV18 and TRBJ1-3; no clear D gene. This CDR3 is built from 16 residues. V lost 3 bases and J 7 bases, leaving 19 bases between the germline ends. Per the germline V gene, CDR1 is KGHSH and CDR2 is LQKENI. This chain's CDR3 is CASSPSSAVLRNTIYF. DNA for the CDR3: TGTGCCAGCTCACCGTCTTCGGCGGTGCTGCGGAACACCATATATTTT.

This clone was counted a few times. V is TRBV19 and J is TRBJ1-5; weak D call: TRBD1 (5 bases). The CDR3 extends over 13 amino acids. CDR1 and CDR2 (germline): LNHDA, SQIVND (reference sequence). Trimming took off 11 bases at V and 2 bases at J, with 13 bases between the two ends. CDR3 loop: CASGRRGNQPQHF. The CDR3 coding sequence is TGTGCCTCGGGACGGAGGGGCAATCAGCCCCAGCATTTT.

The chain carries TRBV2 and TRBJ2-3; no firm D call. Germline CDR1 and CDR2: SNHLY and FYNNEI. The CDR3 contains 13 residues. V lost 7 bases to trimming and J lost 0 bases, with 8 bases between them. The CDR3 sequence is CASMRRSTDTQYF. CDR3 DNA sequence: TGTGCCAGCATGAGGCGGAGCACAGATACGCAGTATTTT.

The chain recombines TRBV4-1 with TRBJ2-1; 8 bases agree with TRBD2. The germline V gene encodes CDR1 MGHRA and CDR2 YSYEKL. After removal of 0 bases from V and 4 bases from J, the junction contained 5 bases not matched to a gene. The CDR3 contains 16 residues. The CDR3 DNA reads as TGCGCCAGCAGCCAAGATTCCCTAGCGGGTTACAATGAGCAGTTCTTC. Translating it yields CASSQDSLAGYNEQFF.

The chain recombines TRBV4-2 with TRBJ2-3, with 10 bases that match TRBD2. With V trimmed by 2 bases and J by 5 bases, 13 bases remained unmatched. The CDR3 sequence is 18 residues long. The germline gives CDR1 LGHNA, CDR2 YNFKEQ. For the CDR3, the DNA is TGTGCCAGCAGCCAAATGGGAGGAGCGGGGGGGCCCCAAGATACGCAGTATTTT. Residues: CASSQMGGAGGPQDTQYF.

The chain couples TRBV6-5 to TRBJ1-1; 9 bases fit TRBD1. The CDR3 length is 15 residues. Germline V gives CDR1 MNHEY, CDR2 SVGAGI. The J segment lost 4 bases and the V segment lost 0 bases, leaving 3 bases of the junction unmatched. CDR3 in amino acids: CASSYSRTGVTEAFF. The CDR3 coding sequence is TGTGCCAGCAGTTACTCGCGGACAGGGGTCACTGAAGCTTTCTTT.

The chain couples TRBV6-4 to TRBJ2-2, with TRBD2 matching over 11 bases. Losses at the gene ends were 6 bases for V and 6 bases for J; bases not matched to a gene: 3. There are 14 residues in the CDR3. CDR1 and CDR2 from the germline V gene are MRHNA and SNTAGT. CDR3 amino acids: CASSRLAGSGELFF. The CDR3 DNA reads TGTGCCAGCAGCCGACTAGCGGGGTCCGGGGAGCTGTTTTTT.

V is TRBV5-1 and J is TRBJ2-5, with 7 bases that match TRBD2. The V and J ends lost 0 bases and 5 bases, in that order; junction bases with no gene match: 7. The germline V gene encodes CDR1 SGHRS and CDR2 YFSETQ. The CDR3 consists of 15 residues. The CDR3, as DNA: TGCGCCAGCAGCTTGGAAGGACTAGAATATGAGACCCAGTACTTC. Its translation is CASSLEGLEYETQYF.

This clone is a singleton in its sample. This chain links TRBV18 with TRBJ2-5, with TRBD1 identical over 7 bases. The ends lost 5 bases at V and 4 bases at J; junction bases unmatched: 4. Germline CDR1 KGHSH, CDR2 LQKENI. This CDR3 has 13 residues. The CDR3 loop reads CASSAGTVETQYF. The DNA for the CDR3 is TGTGCCAGCTCAGCAGGGACAGTAGAGACCCAGTACTTC.

This rearrangement joins TRBV6-5 to TRBJ1-4, with 7 bases fitting TRBD1. With 6 bases clipped from V and 7 bases from J, the junction kept 5 bases outside the gene matches. Germline V lookup: CDR1 MNHEY, CDR2 SVGAGI. CDR3 length: 13 amino acids. CDR3 sequence reads: CASREGALEKLFF. In DNA form, the CDR3 reads TGTGCCAGCAGAGAGGGGGCGCTTGAAAAACTGTTTTTT.

In the case of this clone: One junction end disagrees with the germline gene, perhaps due to a read error. The CDR3: CASRDLWHLQF. DNA of the CDR3: TGTGCCAGCCGAGACTTGTGGCACCTACAATTT. The chain carries TRBV5-8 and TRBJ1-1; D gene unclear. The CDR3 has 11 amino acids. Looked up from germline, CDR1 is SGHTS and CDR2 is YDEGEE.

Of note for this clone: The sample holds other DNA sequences that translate to the same CDR3. The chain uses TRBV19 and TRBJ2-2, with TRBD2 matching over 8 bases. This CDR3 spans 14 amino acids. Unmatched junction bases numbered 3, after V lost 3 bases and J lost 6 bases. The germline V gene encodes CDR1 LNHDA and CDR2 SQIVND (reference sequence). The CDR3 DNA sequence: TGTGCCAGTAGTATTGTAGCGGGGCCCGGGGAGCTGTTTTTT. Translation: CASSIVAGPGELFF. Filled out from reference TRBV19 and TRBJ2-2, the complete variable domain reads DGGITQSPKYLFRKEGQNVTLSCEQNLNHDAMYWYRQDPGQGLRLIYYSQIVNDFQKGDIAEGYSVSREKKESFPLTVTSAQKNPTAFYLCASSIVAGPGELFFGEGSRLTVL.

This clone was seen a single time. This chain links TRBV7-2 with TRBJ2-7; tentative D call: TRBD1 (6 bases). Trimming took off 1 base at V and 3 bases at J, with 10 bases between the two ends. This CDR3 is built from 14 residues. CDR1 SGHTA and CDR2 FQGNSA come from the germline V gene. CDR3 nucleotides: TGTGCCAGCAGCTTAGGGACAGTCGACTACGAGCAGTACTTC. It specifies CASSLGTVDYEQYF.

This clone was counted a single time. The chain recombines TRBV6-1 with TRBJ2-7; possibly TRBD1 for D (5 bases). CDR1 is MNHNS, CDR2 SASEGT, per germline. The CDR3 is made up of 15 amino acids. V was trimmed by 1 base and J by 0 bases, leaving 10 bases between them. CDR3 DNA: TGTGCCAGCAGTGAAGTAAGGGGCCGCTCCTACGAGCAGTACGTC. As protein: CASSEVRGRSYEQYV.

The rearrangement links TRBV7-2 to TRBJ2-7; D call uncertain. Trimming shortened V by 1 base and J by 0 bases, and 7 bases separated the two germline ends. CDR3 length equals 14 residues. Germline V CDR1 and CDR2: SGHTA, FQGNSA. CDR3 coding DNA: TGTGCCAGCAGCTTAGTTCCTAGCTCCTACGAGCAGTACTTC. Its protein is CASSLVPSSYEQYF.

The chain uses TRBV6-5 and TRBJ2-7; 10 nucleotides line up with TRBD2. The CDR3 length is 12 residues. Germline CDR1 and CDR2: MNHEY and SVGAGI. V shed 7 bases and J 4 bases; nucleotides not matched to a gene: 1. As DNA, the CDR3 is TGTGCCAGCAAGCGGGAGGGGTACGAGCAGTACTTC. The encoded protein is CASKREGYEQYF.

V usage is TRBV18 and J usage is TRBJ1-1; the D gene is possibly TRBD1 (5 bases). V lost 8 bases, J lost 4 bases, and 20 bases lay in between. The V gene's germline CDR1 is KGHSH and CDR2 LQKENI. CDR3 size: 15 residues. The CDR3 loop reads CASIPSRGRGTEAFF. The CDR3 DNA reads TGTGCCAGCATCCCCTCGCGGGGTAGGGGCACTGAAGCTTTCTTT.

The genes are TRBV7-8 and TRBJ2-7; TRBD1 matches 7 bases. Germline values: CDR1 SGHVS, CDR2 FQNEAQ. V dropped 5 bases and J dropped 4; count of bases not matched to a gene: 8. The CDR3 contains 14 residues. The CDR3 bases are TGTGCCAGCAGCCCTGGGACAGCCGATTACGAGCAGTACGTC. This translates into CASSPGTADYEQYV.

The J gene is TRBJ2-6, the V gene TRBV5-4; possibly TRBD2 for D (6 bases). The CDR3 is 13 residues long. V lost 4 bases, J lost 8 bases, and 10 bases lay in between. Germline lookup yields CDR1 SGHNT and CDR2 YYREEE (reference sequence). For the CDR3, the DNA is TGTGCCAGCAGCCATGGGACTCCCAACGTCCTGACTTTC. Protein product: CASSHGTPNVLTF.